These T cell receptor beta chains were read from a single sample in a study of PD-1 blockade in classical Hodgkin lymphoma. TCRdb's copy holds only in-frame clones and misses some; the assay was immunoSEQ multiplex PCR. This table holds about 37,000 clones, just over 75% found once. This material consisted of peripheral blood mononuclear cells (PBMCs), taken before the second cycle of nivolumab. These receptors were collected from a human donor with classical Hodgkin lymphoma. Both conserved end residues are part of each CDR3. The D gene is left open where the match is weak. Rows give clone size only sometimes, using once, few, many, or a class for an expanded clone.

clone size: once
V gene: TRBV15
D gene: .
J gene: TRBJ2-3
CDR3 protein: CATSRDQLTDTQYF
CDR3 DNA: TGTGCCACCAGCCGGGACCAGCTCACAGATACGCAGTATTTT

clone size: .
V gene: TRBV5-1
D gene: .
J gene: TRBJ1-1
CDR3 protein: CASSSAPGTEAFF
CDR3 DNA: TGCGCCAGCAGCTCCGCGCCGGGCACTGAAGCTTTCTTT

clone size: .
V gene: TRBV4-3
D gene: .
J gene: TRBJ2-5
CDR3 protein: CASSQDGYEGTQYF
CDR3 DNA: TGCGCCAGCAGCCAAGATGGGTACGAGGGGACCCAGTACTTC

clone size: .
V gene: TRBV6-5
D gene: .
J gene: TRBJ2-7
CDR3 protein: CGHAARQGPYEQYF
CDR3 DNA: TGCGGACACGCGGCACGGCAGGGTCCCTACGAGCAGTACTTC

clone size: .
V gene: TRBV7-7
D gene: .
J gene: TRBJ2-7
CDR3 protein: CASRVGGGF
CDR3 DNA: TGTGCCAGCAGGGTGGGAGGGGGCTTC

clone size: few
V gene: TRBV7-9
D gene: .
J gene: TRBJ2-1
CDR3 protein: CASSRQYEQFF
CDR3 DNA: TGTGCCAGCAGCCGACAGTATGAGCAGTTCTTC

clone size: .
V gene: TRBV5-1
D gene: TRBD1
J gene: TRBJ2-7
CDR3 protein: CASSLQGGLGYEQYF
CDR3 DNA: TGCGCCAGCAGCTTACAGGGGGGCTTAGGCTACGAGCAGTACTTC

clone size: few
V gene: TRBV7-2
D gene: .
J gene: TRBJ1-1
CDR3 protein: CASSRTDSLPWDTEAFF
CDR3 DNA: TGTGCCAGCAGCCGAACGGACAGCTTACCTTGGGACACTGAAGCTTTCTTT

clone size: .
V gene: TRBV9
D gene: TRBD1
J gene: TRBJ2-1
CDR3 protein: CASSPDRGSYNEQFF
CDR3 DNA: TGTGCCAGCAGCCCAGACAGGGGTTCCTACAATGAGCAGTTCTTC

clone size: .
V gene: TRBV11-2
D gene: TRBD2
J gene: TRBJ2-7
CDR3 protein: CASSLERGGLKYEQYF
CDR3 DNA: TGTGCCAGCAGCTTGGAGCGGGGGGGCCTAAAATACGAGCAGTACTTC

clone size: .
V gene: TRBV6-5
D gene: .
J gene: TRBJ2-6
CDR3 protein: CASSYSGISGANVLTF
CDR3 DNA: TGTGCCAGCAGTTACTCAGGTATCTCTGGGGCCAACGTCCTGACTTTC

clone size: once
V gene: TRBV5-1
D gene: TRBD2
J gene: TRBJ2-1
CDR3 protein: CASSLVYGGGILEQFF
CDR3 DNA: TGCGCCAGCAGCTTGGTTTACGGCGGGGGAATCCTAGAGCAGTTCTTC

clone size: .
V gene: TRBV5-3
D gene: .
J gene: TRBJ1-1
CDR3 protein: CARSFGLGGSEAFF
CDR3 DNA: TGTGCCAGAAGCTTCGGCCTTGGGGGCTCTGAAGCTTTCTTT

clone size: .
V gene: TRBV18
D gene: TRBD1
J gene: TRBJ1-2
CDR3 protein: CASSPSTGVVAGYTF
CDR3 DNA: TGTGCCAGCTCACCATCTACAGGGGTGGTCGCTGGCTACACCTTC

clone size: medium-sized
V gene: TRBV7-9
D gene: .
J gene: TRBJ1-2
CDR3 protein: CASGRQNPLYGYTF
CDR3 DNA: TGTGCCAGCGGGCGACAGAACCCTCTCTATGGCTACACCTTC

clone size: .
V gene: TRBV5-1
D gene: .
J gene: TRBJ1-1
CDR3 protein: CASSIRLNTEAFF
CDR3 DNA: TGCGCCAGCAGCATCCGACTGAACACTGAAGCTTTCTTT

clone size: .
V gene: TRBV9
D gene: .
J gene: TRBJ2-7
CDR3 protein: CASSVQYGTEEQYF
CDR3 DNA: TGTGCCAGCAGCGTACAGTACGGGACCGAAGAGCAGTACTTC

clone size: few
V gene: TRBV5-1
D gene: TRBD1
J gene: TRBJ1-2
CDR3 protein: CASSSVRQGAYGYTF
CDR3 DNA: TGCGCCAGCAGCTCGGTCAGACAGGGGGCCTATGGCTACACCTTC

clone size: .
V gene: TRBV6-1
D gene: .
J gene: TRBJ2-7
CDR3 protein: CASSANIYYEQYF
CDR3 DNA: TGTGCCAGCAGTGCAAACATATACTACGAGCAGTACTTC

clone size: once
V gene: TRBV10-3
D gene: .
J gene: TRBJ2-7
CDR3 protein: CAIREGPAGSYEQYF
CDR3 DNA: TGTGCCATCAGGGAGGGCCCGGCAGGGAGCTACGAGCAGTACTTC

clone size: .
V gene: TRBV7-7
D gene: .
J gene: TRBJ2-5
CDR3 protein: CASSADLQETQYF
CDR3 DNA: TGTGCCAGCAGCGCAGACCTCCAAGAGACCCAGTACTTC

clone size: .
V gene: TRBV9
D gene: TRBD2
J gene: TRBJ2-3
CDR3 protein: CASSPGLAGSLTDTQYF
CDR3 DNA: TGTGCCAGCAGCCCCGGACTAGCGGGGTCCCTCACAGATACGCAGTATTTT

clone size: few
V gene: TRBV5-3
D gene: .
J gene: TRBJ2-2
CDR3 protein: CARSLSGELFF
CDR3 DNA: TGTGCCAGAAGCTTGTCCGGGGAGCTGTTTTTT

clone size: .
V gene: TRBV12-2
D gene: .
J gene: TRBJ2-7
CDR3 protein: CASRFGLLGDEQYF
CDR3 DNA: TGTGCAAGTCGCTTCGGACTACTAGGCGACGAGCAGTACTTC

clone size: few
V gene: TRBV6-5
D gene: .
J gene: TRBJ2-5
CDR3 protein: CASSYDTSLSETQYF
CDR3 DNA: TGTGCCAGCAGTTACGACACTAGCTTGTCAGAGACCCAGTACTTC

clone size: .
V gene: TRBV2
D gene: .
J gene: TRBJ2-5
CDR3 protein: CASVIGETQYF
CDR3 DNA: TGTGCCAGCGTAATTGGAGAGACCCAGTACTTC

clone size: .
V gene: TRBV11-2
D gene: .
J gene: TRBJ1-2
CDR3 protein: CASSLGLKAGYTF
CDR3 DNA: TGTGCCAGCAGCTTAGGACTTAAGGCTGGCTACACCTTC

clone size: .
V gene: TRBV15
D gene: .
J gene: TRBJ1-6
CDR3 protein: CATSRGYGPDSPLHF
CDR3 DNA: TGTGCCACCAGCAGAGGATACGGACCTGATTCACCCCTCCACTTT

clone size: .
V gene: TRBV6-6
D gene: .
J gene: TRBJ2-5
CDR3 protein: CASSVMGETQYF
CDR3 DNA: TGTGCCAGCAGTGTCATGGGGGAGACCCAGTACTTC

clone size: .
V gene: TRBV29-1
D gene: .
J gene: TRBJ2-5
CDR3 protein: CSVRTGNQETQYF
CDR3 DNA: TGCAGCGTGCGGACTGGGAATCAAGAGACCCAGTACTTC

clone size: .
V gene: TRBV9
D gene: .
J gene: TRBJ1-2
CDR3 protein: CASSSEPTVPYGYTF
CDR3 DNA: TGTGCCAGCAGCTCCGAGCCCACGGTCCCTTATGGCTACACCTTC

clone size: .
V gene: TRBV4-2
D gene: .
J gene: TRBJ2-5
CDR3 protein: CASSQDPGRNPAGTQYF
CDR3 DNA: TGTGCCAGCAGCCAAGATCCTGGCCGCAATCCGGCGGGGACCCAGTACTTC

clone size: few
V gene: TRBV9
D gene: .
J gene: TRBJ1-2
CDR3 protein: CASSVGSATNYGYTF
CDR3 DNA: TGTGCCAGCAGCGTAGGGTCAGCTACTAACTATGGCTACACCTTC

clone size: .
V gene: TRBV5-1
D gene: .
J gene: TRBJ2-2
CDR3 protein: CASSIGAGDTGELFF
CDR3 DNA: TGCGCCAGCAGCATTGGGGCAGGGGACACCGGGGAGCTGTTTTTT

clone size: .
V gene: TRBV9
D gene: TRBD2
J gene: TRBJ2-2
CDR3 protein: CASSPSSGGAAGELFF
CDR3 DNA: TGTGCCAGCAGCCCTTCAAGCGGGGGCGCGGCCGGGGAGCTGTTTTTT

clone size: .
V gene: TRBV6-6
D gene: .
J gene: TRBJ1-4
CDR3 protein: CASSPSLDISAEKLFF
CDR3 DNA: TGTGCCAGCAGCCCCTCCCTGGACATATCAGCCGAAAAACTGTTTTTT

clone size: .
V gene: TRBV18
D gene: .
J gene: TRBJ1-6
CDR3 protein: CASSESTNYNSPLHF
CDR3 DNA: TGTGCCAGCTCAGAATCAACTAATTATAATTCACCCCTCCACTTT

clone size: few
V gene: TRBV30
D gene: .
J gene: TRBJ1-5
CDR3 protein: CAWSGGVDNQPQHF
CDR3 DNA: TGTGCCTGGAGCGGAGGGGTGGACAATCAGCCCCAGCATTTT

clone size: .
V gene: TRBV15
D gene: .
J gene: TRBJ2-2
CDR3 protein: CATSSEQPGSAGELFF
CDR3 DNA: TGTGCCACCAGCAGCGAGCAGCCGGGGAGCGCCGGGGAGCTGTTTTTT

clone size: .
V gene: TRBV5-1
D gene: .
J gene: TRBJ1-1
CDR3 protein: CASSLRGDTEAFF
CDR3 DNA: TGCGCCAGCAGCTTGCGAGGGGACACTGAAGCTTTCTTT

clone size: .
V gene: TRBV30
D gene: .
J gene: TRBJ2-3
CDR3 protein: CAWTSQGNTQYF
CDR3 DNA: TGTGCCTGGACTTCGCAGGGAAATACGCAGTATTTT

clone size: .
V gene: TRBV4-3
D gene: TRBD1
J gene: TRBJ1-4
CDR3 protein: CASSQDSGTGQKGKLFF
CDR3 DNA: TGCGCCAGCAGCCAAGATTCTGGGACAGGGCAGAAGGGAAAACTGTTTTTT

clone size: .
V gene: TRBV6-1
D gene: .
J gene: TRBJ1-2
CDR3 protein: CASSTAAALYTF
CDR3 DNA: TGTGCCAGCTCGACAGCTGCGGCCCTCTACACCTTC

clone size: .
V gene: TRBV9
D gene: TRBD1
J gene: TRBJ1-4
CDR3 protein: CASSGGLDREFEKLFF
CDR3 DNA: TGTGCCAGCAGCGGCGGGTTGGACAGGGAGTTTGAAAAACTGTTTTTT

clone size: .
V gene: TRBV7-2
D gene: TRBD1
J gene: TRBJ2-5
CDR3 protein: CASSRDRGQGETQYF
CDR3 DNA: TGTGCCAGCAGCCGAGACAGGGGGCAGGGAGAGACCCAGTACTTC

clone size: .
V gene: TRBV13
D gene: TRBD1
J gene: TRBJ2-7
CDR3 protein: CASSLTGGSSYEQYF
CDR3 DNA: TGTGCCAGCAGCCTGACAGGGGGCAGCTCCTACGAGCAGTACTTC

clone size: once
V gene: TRBV7-6
D gene: .
J gene: TRBJ2-1
CDR3 protein: CASSLGTGSNTYNEQFF
CDR3 DNA: TGTGCCAGCAGCTTAGGTACGGGCTCAAATACCTACAATGAGCAGTTCTTC

clone size: few
V gene: TRBV19
D gene: .
J gene: TRBJ1-1
CDR3 protein: CASQPSVDTEAFF
CDR3 DNA: TGTGCCAGTCAACCTTCGGTGGACACTGAAGCTTTCTTT

clone size: .
V gene: TRBV5-4
D gene: TRBD1
J gene: TRBJ2-1
CDR3 protein: CASSPTGGTGGSYNEQFF
CDR3 DNA: TGTGCCAGCAGCCCAACAGGAGGGACAGGGGGATCCTACAATGAGCAGTTCTTC

clone size: once
V gene: TRBV5-1
D gene: .
J gene: TRBJ1-3
CDR3 protein: CASSAGALSGNTIYF
CDR3 DNA: TGCGCCAGCAGCGCGGGAGCCCTCTCTGGAAACACCATATATTTT

clone size: .
V gene: TRBV27
D gene: .
J gene: TRBJ1-2
CDR3 protein: CASSLAGGRGYYGYTF
CDR3 DNA: TGTGCCAGCAGTTTAGCGGGAGGGCGCGGCTACTATGGCTACACCTTC

clone size: .
V gene: TRBV6-6
D gene: TRBD2
J gene: TRBJ2-7
CDR3 protein: CASSYTGGHHEQYF
CDR3 DNA: TGTGCCAGCAGTTATACGGGGGGGCACCACGAGCAGTACTTC

clone size: .
V gene: TRBV14
D gene: .
J gene: TRBJ2-7
CDR3 protein: CASSQGFYEQYF
CDR3 DNA: TGTGCCAGCAGCCAAGGATTCTACGAGCAGTACTTC

clone size: .
V gene: TRBV7-3
D gene: .
J gene: TRBJ2-5
CDR3 protein: CASSTQSGEWEETQYF
CDR3 DNA: TGTGCCAGCAGCACGCAGTCGGGGGAGTGGGAAGAGACCCAGTACTTC

clone size: .
V gene: TRBV4-1
D gene: .
J gene: TRBJ2-3
CDR3 protein: CASSQGRTDTQYF
CDR3 DNA: TGCGCCAGCAGCCAAGGGAGGACAGATACGCAGTATTTT

clone size: .
V gene: TRBV6-5
D gene: TRBD2
J gene: TRBJ2-1
CDR3 protein: CASSYASSGVYNEQFF
CDR3 DNA: TGTGCCAGCAGTTACGCCAGTAGCGGGGTGTACAATGAGCAGTTCTTC

clone size: .
V gene: TRBV11-1
D gene: .
J gene: TRBJ1-2
CDR3 protein: CASSLASGALLDGYTF
CDR3 DNA: TGTGCCAGCAGCTTAGCATCCGGGGCCCTCCTTGATGGCTACACCTTC

clone size: .
V gene: TRBV6-5
D gene: .
J gene: TRBJ1-1
CDR3 protein: CASSYAGVNTEAFF
CDR3 DNA: TGTGCCAGCAGTTACGCAGGGGTGAACACTGAAGCTTTCTTT

clone size: .
V gene: TRBV5-1
D gene: .
J gene: TRBJ2-7
CDR3 protein: CASSAQGGLGYEQYF
CDR3 DNA: TGCGCCAGCAGCGCACAGGGAGGATTGGGGTACGAGCAGTACTTC

clone size: few
V gene: TRBV2
D gene: .
J gene: TRBJ1-1
CDR3 protein: CASSDLGEGGTEAFF
CDR3 DNA: TGTGCCAGCAGTGATCTGGGGGAAGGGGGCACTGAAGCTTTCTTT